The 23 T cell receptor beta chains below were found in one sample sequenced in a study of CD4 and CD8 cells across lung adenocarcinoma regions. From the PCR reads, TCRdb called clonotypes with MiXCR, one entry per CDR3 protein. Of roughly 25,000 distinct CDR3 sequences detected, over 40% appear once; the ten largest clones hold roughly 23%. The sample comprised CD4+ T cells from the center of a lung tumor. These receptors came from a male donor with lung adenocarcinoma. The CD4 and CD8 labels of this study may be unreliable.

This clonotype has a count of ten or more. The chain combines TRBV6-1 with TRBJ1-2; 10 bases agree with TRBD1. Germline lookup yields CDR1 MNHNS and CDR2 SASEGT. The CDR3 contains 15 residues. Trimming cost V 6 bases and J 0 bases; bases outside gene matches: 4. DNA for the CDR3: TGTGCCAGCAGAGACGGGACAGGGGCTAACTATGGCTACACCTTC. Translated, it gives CASRDGTGANYGYTF.

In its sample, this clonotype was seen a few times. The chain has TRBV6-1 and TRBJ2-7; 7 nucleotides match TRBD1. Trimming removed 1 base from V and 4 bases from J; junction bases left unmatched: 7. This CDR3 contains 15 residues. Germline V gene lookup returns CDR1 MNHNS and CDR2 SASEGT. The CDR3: CASSEEGTAPYEQYF. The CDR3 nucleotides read TGTGCCAGCAGTGAAGAGGGGACAGCGCCTTACGAGCAGTACTTC.

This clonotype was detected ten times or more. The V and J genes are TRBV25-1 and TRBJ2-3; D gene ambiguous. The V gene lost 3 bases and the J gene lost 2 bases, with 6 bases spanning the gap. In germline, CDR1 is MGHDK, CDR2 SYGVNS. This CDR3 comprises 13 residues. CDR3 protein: CASSDDTTDTQYF. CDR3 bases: TGTGCCAGCAGTGATGACACCACAGATACGCAGTATTTT.

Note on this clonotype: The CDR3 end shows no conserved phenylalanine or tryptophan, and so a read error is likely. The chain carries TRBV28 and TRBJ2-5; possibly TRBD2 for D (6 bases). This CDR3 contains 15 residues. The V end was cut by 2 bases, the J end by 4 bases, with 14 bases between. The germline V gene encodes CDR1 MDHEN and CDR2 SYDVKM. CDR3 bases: TGTGCCAGCAGTTTAACCGCGGGGTTGGGAGAGACCCAGTACTCG. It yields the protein CASSLTAGLGETQYS.

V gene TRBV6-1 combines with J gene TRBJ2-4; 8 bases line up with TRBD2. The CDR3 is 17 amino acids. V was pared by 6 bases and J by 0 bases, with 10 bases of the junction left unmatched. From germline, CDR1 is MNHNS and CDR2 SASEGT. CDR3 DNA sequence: TGTGCCAGCAGCCGAGACCCGGCGGGGGGAGCCAAAAACATTCAGTACTTC. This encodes CASSRDPAGGAKNIQYF.

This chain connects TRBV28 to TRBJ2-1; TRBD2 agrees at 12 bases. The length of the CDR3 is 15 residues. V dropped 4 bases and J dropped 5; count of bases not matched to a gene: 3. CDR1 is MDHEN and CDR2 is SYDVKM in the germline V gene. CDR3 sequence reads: CASSSTSGRDNEQFF. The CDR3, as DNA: TGTGCCAGCAGTTCGACTAGCGGGAGAGACAATGAGCAGTTCTTC.

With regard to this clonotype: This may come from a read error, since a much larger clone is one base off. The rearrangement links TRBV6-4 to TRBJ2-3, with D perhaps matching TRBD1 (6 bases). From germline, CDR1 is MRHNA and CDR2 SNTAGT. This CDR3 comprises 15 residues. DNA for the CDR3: TGTGCCAGCGGACTCCAGTCCGGAATTCCAGGGGCGCAGTTTTTT. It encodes CASGLQSGIPGAQFF.

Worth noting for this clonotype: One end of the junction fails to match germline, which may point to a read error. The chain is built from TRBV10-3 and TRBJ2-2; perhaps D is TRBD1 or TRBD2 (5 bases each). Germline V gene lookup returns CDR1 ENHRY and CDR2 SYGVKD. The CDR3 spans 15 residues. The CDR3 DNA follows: TGTGCCATGGGCCTCCAGGCTGGGATTCCCGGGGCGCTGTATTTT. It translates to CAMGLQAGIPGALYF.

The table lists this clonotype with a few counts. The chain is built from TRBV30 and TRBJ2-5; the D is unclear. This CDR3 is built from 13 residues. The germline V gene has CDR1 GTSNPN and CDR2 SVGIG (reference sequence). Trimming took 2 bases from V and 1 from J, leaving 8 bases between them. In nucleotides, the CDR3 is TGTGCCTGGAGTTCGGGCGCCCAAGAGACCCAGTACTTC. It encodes CAWSSGAQETQYF.

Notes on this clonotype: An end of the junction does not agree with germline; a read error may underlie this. The CDR3 coding sequence is TGTGCCAGCGGCCTCCAGGCTGGAATTCCAGGGGAGCAGTTTTTT. This translates into CASGLQAGIPGEQFF. V is TRBV6-1 and J is TRBJ2-2, with D maybe TRBD1 (6 bases). The CDR3 totals 15 residues. Germline CDR1 is MNHNS and CDR2 is SASEGT.

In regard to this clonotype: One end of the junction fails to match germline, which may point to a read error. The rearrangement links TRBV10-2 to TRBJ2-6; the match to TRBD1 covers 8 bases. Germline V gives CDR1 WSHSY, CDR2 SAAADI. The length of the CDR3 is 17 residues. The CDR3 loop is CASSEGRGRPGAYVLNF. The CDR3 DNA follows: TGCGCCAGCAGTGAGGGCAGGGGGCGGCCTGGGGCCTACGTGCTGAACTTC.

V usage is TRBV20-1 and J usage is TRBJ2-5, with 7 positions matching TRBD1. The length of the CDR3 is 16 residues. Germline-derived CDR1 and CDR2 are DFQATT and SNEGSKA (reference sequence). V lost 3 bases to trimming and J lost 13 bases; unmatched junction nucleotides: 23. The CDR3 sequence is CSARPRQGTGDRDRYF. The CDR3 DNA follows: TGCAGTGCTAGGCCCCGACAGGGAACGGGTGATAGAGATAGGTACTTC.

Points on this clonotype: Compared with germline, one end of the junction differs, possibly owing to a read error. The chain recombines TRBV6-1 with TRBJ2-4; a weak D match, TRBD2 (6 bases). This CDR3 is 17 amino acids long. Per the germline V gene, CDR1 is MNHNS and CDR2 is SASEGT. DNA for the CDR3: TGTGCCAGCAGTAGAGACCCCAGGCGGGGAGACAAAGACACTCAGTATTTC. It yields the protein CASSRDPRRGDKDTQYF.

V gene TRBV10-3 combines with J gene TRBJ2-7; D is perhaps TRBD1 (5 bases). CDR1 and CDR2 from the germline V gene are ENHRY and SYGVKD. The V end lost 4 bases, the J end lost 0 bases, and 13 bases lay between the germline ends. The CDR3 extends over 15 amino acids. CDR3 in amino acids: CAISALGQSSYEQYF. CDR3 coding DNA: TGTGCCATCAGTGCGTTGGGGCAGAGCTCCTACGAGCAGTACTTC.

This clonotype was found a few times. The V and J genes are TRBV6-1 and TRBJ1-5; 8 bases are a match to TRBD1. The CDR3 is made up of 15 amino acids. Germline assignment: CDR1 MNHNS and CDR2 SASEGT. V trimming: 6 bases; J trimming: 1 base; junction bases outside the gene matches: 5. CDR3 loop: CASSTGQGSNQPQHF. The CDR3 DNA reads TGTGCCAGCAGCACCGGACAGGGCAGCAATCAGCCCCAGCATTTT.

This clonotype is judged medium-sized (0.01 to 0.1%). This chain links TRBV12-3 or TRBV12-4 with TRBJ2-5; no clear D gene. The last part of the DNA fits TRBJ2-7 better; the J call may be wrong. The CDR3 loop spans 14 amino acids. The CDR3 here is CASSPNSGWNEQYF. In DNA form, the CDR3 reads TGTGCCAGCAGTCCAAACTCTGGGTGGAACGAGCAGTACTTC.

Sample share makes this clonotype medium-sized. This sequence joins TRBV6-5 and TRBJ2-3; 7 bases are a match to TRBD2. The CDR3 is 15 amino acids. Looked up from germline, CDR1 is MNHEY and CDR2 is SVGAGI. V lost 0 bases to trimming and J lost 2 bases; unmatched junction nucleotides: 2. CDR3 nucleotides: TGTGCCAGCAGTTACTCTAGGGACTACACAGATACGCAGTATTTT. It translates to CASSYSRDYTDTQYF.

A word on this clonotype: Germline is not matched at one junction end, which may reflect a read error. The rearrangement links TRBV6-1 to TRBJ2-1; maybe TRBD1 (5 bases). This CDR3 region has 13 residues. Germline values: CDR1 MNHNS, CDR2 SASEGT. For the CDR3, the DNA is TGTGCCAGCGGTGAAGGGGCCAGAGATGTGCAGTTCTTC. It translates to CASGEGARDVQFF.

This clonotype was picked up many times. The CDR3 here is CSASGLAGVADTQYF. DNA of the CDR3: TGCAGTGCTAGTGGACTAGCGGGAGTCGCAGATACGCAGTATTTT. This chain connects TRBV20-1 to TRBJ2-3, with TRBD2 matching 13 bases. The germline V gene has CDR1 DFQATT and CDR2 SNEGSKA (reference sequence). The CDR3 is made up of 15 amino acids. The junction had 4 bases not matched to a gene; V was cut back by 3 bases and J by 4 bases.

This CDR3 reads CASSLRTGADTQYF. CDR3 coding DNA: TGTGCCAGCAGTCTCAGGACAGGGGCAGATACGCAGTATTTT. The chain uses TRBV25-1 and TRBJ2-3, with 9 bases aligning to TRBD1. The CDR3 is made up of 14 amino acids. The germline CDR1 and CDR2 sequences are MGHDK and SYGVNS. V lost 5 bases to trimming and J lost 4 bases; unmatched junction nucleotides: 4.

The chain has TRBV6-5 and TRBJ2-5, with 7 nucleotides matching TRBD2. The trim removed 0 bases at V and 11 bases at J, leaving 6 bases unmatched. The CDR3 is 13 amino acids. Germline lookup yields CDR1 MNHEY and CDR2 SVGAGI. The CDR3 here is CASSYSGREEQYF. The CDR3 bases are TGTGCCAGCAGTTACTCGGGCCGGGAGGAGCAGTACTTC.

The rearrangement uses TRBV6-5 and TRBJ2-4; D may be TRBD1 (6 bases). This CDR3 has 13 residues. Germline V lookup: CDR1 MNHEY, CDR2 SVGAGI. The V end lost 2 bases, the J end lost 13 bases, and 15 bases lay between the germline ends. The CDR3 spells CASSYGQSNTQYF. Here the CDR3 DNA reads TGTGCCAGCAGTTACGGACAGTCGAACACCCAGTACTTC.

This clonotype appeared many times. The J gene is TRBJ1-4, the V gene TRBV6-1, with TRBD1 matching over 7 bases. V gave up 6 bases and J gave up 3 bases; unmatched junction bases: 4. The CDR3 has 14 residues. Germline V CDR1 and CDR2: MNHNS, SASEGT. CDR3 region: CASRPQGANEKLFF. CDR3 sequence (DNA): TGTGCCAGCAGACCCCAGGGGGCTAATGAAAAACTGTTTTTT.